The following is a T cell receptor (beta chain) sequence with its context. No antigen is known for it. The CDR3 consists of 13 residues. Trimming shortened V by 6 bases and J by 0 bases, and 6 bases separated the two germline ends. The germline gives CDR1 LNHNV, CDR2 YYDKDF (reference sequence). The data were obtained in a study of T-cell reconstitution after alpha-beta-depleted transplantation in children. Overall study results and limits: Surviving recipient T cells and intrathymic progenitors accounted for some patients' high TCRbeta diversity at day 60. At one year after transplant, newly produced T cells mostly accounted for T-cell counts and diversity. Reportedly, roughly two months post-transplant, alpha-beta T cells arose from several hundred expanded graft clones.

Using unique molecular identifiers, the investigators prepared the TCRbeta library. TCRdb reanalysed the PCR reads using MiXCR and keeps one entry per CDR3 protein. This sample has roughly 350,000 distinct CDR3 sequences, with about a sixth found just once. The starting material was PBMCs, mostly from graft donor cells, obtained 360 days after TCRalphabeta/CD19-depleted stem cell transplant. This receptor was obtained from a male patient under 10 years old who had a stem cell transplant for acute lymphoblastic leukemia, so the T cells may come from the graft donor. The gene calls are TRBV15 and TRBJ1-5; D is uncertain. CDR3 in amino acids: CATSYYSNQPQHF. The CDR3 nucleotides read TGTGCCACCAGTTATTATAGCAATCAGCCCCAGCATTTT.